This entry lists 18 T cell receptor beta chains sequenced from one sample in a study of tumor and adjacent non-tumor tissue in lung cancer. TCRbeta libraries were built with three rounds of nested PCR, modified from ARM-PCR. One entry per CDR3 protein, called by TCRdb with MiXCR from the multiplex PCR reads. The sample includes about 50,000 distinct CDR3 sequences, about 70% seen only once; the top ten take 20% to 30%. The template was RNA from unsorted bulk tissue. The normal lung tissue was taken more than 3 cm from the tumor edge. Sequencing was done on a sample of distant non-tumor lung tissue. Every receptor here comes from a woman aged 60 to 75 with non-small cell lung cancer.

To note about this clonotype: The junction departs from germline at one end; a sequencing error may be responsible. The chain has TRBV7-9 and TRBJ2-2; TRBD2 matches at 7 bases. Per the germline V gene, CDR1 is SEHNR and CDR2 is FQNEAQ (reference sequence). The length of the CDR3 is 16 residues. The DNA for the CDR3 is TGTGCCAGCAACTTGACTAGCCCCGCGAACACCGGGGAGCCGTTTTTT. This sequence encodes CASNLTSPANTGEPFF. Based on the CDR3 plus reference TRBV7-9 and TRBJ2-2, the full variable domain is DTGVSQNPRHKITKRGQNVTFRCDPISEHNRLYWYRQTLGQGPEFLTYFQNEAQLEKSRLLSDRFSAERPKGSFSTLEIQRTEQGDSAMYLCASNLTSPANTGEPFFGEGSRLTVL.

Worth noting for this clonotype: Compared with germline, one end of the junction differs, possibly owing to a read error. The chain uses TRBV6-1 and TRBJ2-6; D perhaps matches TRBD1 (6 bases). This CDR3 region has 19 residues. Per germline, CDR1 MNHNS and CDR2 SASEGT. For the CDR3, the DNA is TGTGCCAGCAATGGCCCGGACAGTGCCATATTCTCTGGGACCAACGTCCTGACTTTC. This sequence encodes CASNGPDSAIFSGTNVLTF.

This clonotype occurred a few times. A junction boundary mismatches the germline segment, possibly from a read error. The V gene is TRBV24-1, the J gene TRBJ1-2; 7 bases match TRBD1. The CDR3 covers 14 residues. Per germline, CDR1 KGHDR and CDR2 SFDVKD. In DNA, the CDR3 is TGTGCAACCAGTGATGGGACAGCTAACTATGGCTACACCTTC. Translated: CATSDGTANYGYTF.

Comments on this clonotype: Because it lacks the conserved phenylalanine or tryptophan at the end, this CDR3 is likely a read error. V and J are TRBV20-1 and TRBJ1-5, with D possibly being TRBD2 (6 bases). Matching the DNA end better, TRBJ2-3 makes the J call doubtful. CDR1 is DFQATT and CDR2 is SNEGSKA in the germline V gene (reference sequence). The CDR3 runs to 12 residues. The CDR3 bases are TGCAGTGTCGGGAGACGCAATCAGCCCCAGTATCTT. Translated: CSVGRRNQPQYL.

Notes on this clonotype: The CDR3 carries no conserved terminal phenylalanine or tryptophan, so it likely arises from a read error. The DNA is omitted, as the CDR3 cannot be located on it reliably, and the CDR3 follows TCRdb's listing. This CDR3 reads CASRFGTAS. The chain recombines TRBV5-8 with TRBJ1-1; the D call in the table, TRBD1, was not verified against the DNA. The germline gives CDR1 SGHTS, CDR2 YDEGEE. The CDR3 is 9 amino acids long, termini counted.

This clonotype was observed many times. The J gene is TRBJ1-4, the V gene TRBV12-3 or TRBV12-4; no firm D call. V shed 8 bases and J shed 5 bases, with 12 bases lying between them. This CDR3 contains 13 residues. CDR3 amino acids: CASQDRNNEKLFF. CDR3 bases: TGTGCCAGCCAAGATAGGAACAATGAAAAACTGTTTTTT.

For this clonotype: A much larger clone lies a single base off, so this may be a read error. V is TRBV28 and J is TRBJ2-5; TRBD1 aligns across 9 bases. The junction had 12 bases not matched to a gene; V was cut back by 9 bases and J by 4 bases. This CDR3 spans 15 amino acids. Germline V gene data show CDR1 as MDHEN and CDR2 as SYDVKM. For the CDR3, the DNA is TGTGCCAGAAGATCAGTACAGGGGGCTAGAGAGACCCAGTACTTC. Translated: CARRSVQGARETQYF.

The V gene is TRBV11-2, the J gene TRBJ2-2; either TRBD1 or TRBD2 may supply D (5 bases each). V lost 0 bases to trimming and J lost 13 bases, with 18 bases between them. The CDR3 has 15 residues. CDR1 and CDR2 (germline): SGHAT, FQNNGV. CDR3 sequence: CASSLEWGNTVVLFF. The CDR3 region has the DNA TGTGCCAGCAGCTTAGAGTGGGGGAATACCGTGGTGCTGTTTTTT. Together with reference TRBV11-2 and TRBJ2-2, the CDR3 gives the full variable domain: EAGVAQSPRYKIIEKRQSVAFWCNPISGHATLYWYQQILGQGPKLLIQFQNNGVVDDSQLPKDRFSAERLKGVDSTLKIQPAKLEDSAVYLCASSLEWGNTVVLFFGEGSRLTVL.

In the case of this clonotype: One end of the junction fails to match germline, which may point to a read error. DNA of the CDR3: TGTACCCGCTGCCAAATGACAGTCCCTGGGACCAACGTCCTGACTTTC. Residues: CTRCQMTVPGTNVLTF. The chain combines TRBV14 with TRBJ2-6; tentatively, D is TRBD1 (5 bases). CDR3 length: 16 residues. Germline lookup yields CDR1 SGHDN and CDR2 FVKESK.

Worth noting for this clonotype: Because it lacks the conserved phenylalanine or tryptophan at the end, this CDR3 is likely a read error. This chain links TRBV11-2 with TRBJ2-3; tentative D call: TRBD2 (5 bases). Germline V gives CDR1 SGHAT, CDR2 FQNNGV. This CDR3 spans 14 amino acids. Here the CDR3 reads CAISLNPGSDTQYY. For the CDR3, the DNA is TGTGCCATCAGCTTAAACCCGGGGTCAGATACGCAGTATTAT.

Of note for this clonotype: An end of the junction differs from the germline gene, which may be a read error. This sequence joins TRBV11-2 and TRBJ1-1; D uncertain. The germline V gene has CDR1 SGHAT and CDR2 FQNNGV. This CDR3 is 15 amino acids long. CDR3 residues: CSSSLDPGLYTEAFF. In DNA form, the CDR3 reads TGTTCCAGCAGCTTAGATCCTGGCTTATACACTGAAGCTTTCTTT.

V is TRBV6-5 and J is TRBJ1-1; the D gene is possibly TRBD1 (5 bases). The germline V and J ends were trimmed by 4 bases and 9 bases, with 18 bases remaining between them. CDR3 length: 14 residues. CDR1 and CDR2 (germline): MNHEY, SVGAGI. The DNA of the CDR3 is TGTGCCAGCAGTTTGGGGGTAGAAGCAAGAAAAGCTTTCTTT. Its protein is CASSLGVEARKAFF.

As regards this clonotype: An end of the junction differs from the germline gene, which may be a read error. The chain carries TRBV28 and TRBJ2-7; a weak D match, TRBD1 (6 bases). Germline lookup yields CDR1 MDHEN and CDR2 SYDVKM. There are 14 residues in the CDR3. The DNA of the CDR3 is TGTGCCACCAGTCGAGGACAGTTAGCCTACGAACAGTACTTC. It translates to CATSRGQLAYEQYF.

Remarks on this clonotype: A junction end diverges from the germline sequence, so it may reflect a read error. The chain is built from TRBV6-6 and TRBJ2-2; TRBD1 might be the D (6 bases). This CDR3 spans 20 amino acids. Germline CDR1 reads MNHNY; CDR2 reads SVGAGI (reference sequence). The CDR3: CASSPWQGQRHVQNTGELFF. DNA for the CDR3: TGTGCCAGCAGTCCCTGGCAGGGACAACGCCACGTCCAGAACACCGGGGAGCTGTTCTTT.

As concerns this clonotype: A junction end diverges from the germline sequence, so it may reflect a read error. This chain links TRBV6-4 with TRBJ2-3, with 8 bases lining up with TRBD2. CDR1 is MRHNA and CDR2 is SNTAGT in the germline V gene. The CDR3 loop spans 14 amino acids. Here the CDR3 reads CTSSEAGATETQYF. The DNA of the CDR3 is TGTACCAGCAGTGAAGCGGGGGCCACAGAAACGCAGTATTTT.

A remark on this clonotype: The germline gene is not matched at one end of the junction; a read error may be the cause. This chain links TRBV20-1 with TRBJ1-6; D is uncertain. CDR1 and CDR2 (germline): DFQATT, SNEGSKA (reference sequence). The CDR3 covers 16 residues. CDR3 bases: TGCAGTGCCGTAGACTCATTAAGCTCCTTTAATTCACCCCTCCGCTTT. Translating gives CSAVDSLSSFNSPLRF.

With regard to this clonotype: One junction end disagrees with the germline gene, perhaps due to a read error. This chain links TRBV4-3 with TRBJ1-1; D not resolved. From germline, CDR1 is LGHNA and CDR2 YSLEER. There are 17 residues in the CDR3. CDR3 in DNA: TGCGGCAGCAGCCAAGCAAGTTTCAATTCTATGAACGCTGAAGCTTTCTTT. This codes for CGSSQASFNSMNAEAFF.

The chain joins TRBV29-1 to TRBJ2-2; a weak D match, TRBD2 (5 bases). Looked up from germline, CDR1 is SQVTM and CDR2 is ANQGSEA. The CDR3 loop spans 14 amino acids. The germline V and J ends were trimmed by 5 bases and 15 bases, with 25 bases remaining between them. The CDR3 spells CSVTRKTNTGKLFF. CDR3 DNA sequence: TGCAGCGTTACAAGGAAAACGAACACCGGGAAGTTGTTTTTT.